A single T cell receptor beta chain is shown here with its context. Its matching antigen is unknown. These data come from a study of T cell repertoires in ileal Crohn's disease. Stated time point: neoterminal ileum biopsy at postoperative endoscopy, about 6 months after surgery. Study-wide results and caveats: Every patient over 26.8% clonality showed endoscopic recurrence.

The CDR3 runs to 16 residues. CDR1 and CDR2 from the germline V gene are KGHSH and LQKENI. V dropped 3 bases and J dropped 8 bases, with 19 bases sitting between them. Using immunoSEQ multiplex PCR, the repertoire was profiled, and TCRdb retains in-frame clones only, with some absent. This table holds about 7,400 clones, approximately 74% found once. The specimen was ileal tissue. The chain is built from TRBV18 and TRBJ1-4, with D possibly TRBD1 on 5 matching bases. This TCR derives from an adult with Crohn's disease. The CDR3, as DNA: TGTGCCAGCTCACCCCTTCGGGCAGGGCCCGAAGAAAAACTGTTTTTT. Residues: CASSPLRAGPEEKLFF.